These 11 T cell receptor beta chains share one sample of origin, sequenced in a study of T cells after yellow fever vaccination. TCRdb used MiXCR to reprocess the 5' RACE reads, holding one entry per CDR3 protein. The repertoire has 20,000 to 25,000 distinct CDR3 sequences, 3.4% of them found once; the top ten carry around 0.95%. Sequenced material: PBMCs, either bulk or a sorted T-cell subset (CD4+, CD8+, memory, or dextramer-sorted; not recorded which), taken around 45 days after the first yellow fever vaccination. These receptors all come from a man aged 18 to 35 who received the YFV17D yellow fever vaccine.

This clonotype showed up many times. J is TRBJ2-3 and V is TRBV7-9; no firm D call. V lost 1 base and J lost 4, with 9 bases in between. The CDR3 extends over 14 amino acids. Germline V gene sequence: CDR1 SEHNR, CDR2 FQNEAQ (reference sequence). CDR3 amino acids: CASSLGMTADTQYF. CDR3 sequence (DNA): TGTGCCAGCAGCTTAGGTATGACGGCAGATACGCAGTATTTT. Full variable domain (outside the CDR3, taken from reference TRBV7-9 and TRBJ2-3): DTGVSQNPRHKITKRGQNVTFRCDPISEHNRLYWYRQTLGQGPEFLTYFQNEAQLEKSRLLSDRFSAERPKGSFSTLEIQRTEQGDSAMYLCASSLGMTADTQYFGPGTRLTVL.

There are many counts of this clonotype. V gene TRBV4-2 combines with J gene TRBJ1-5; TRBD1 might be the D (6 bases). The CDR3 contains 14 residues. The V and J ends lost 1 base and 9 bases respectively, with 13 bases between them. The germline gives CDR1 LGHNA, CDR2 YNFKEQ. CDR3 sequence: CASSQGQGNWPQHF. The CDR3 DNA sequence: TGTGCCAGCAGCCAAGGGCAGGGGAATTGGCCCCAGCATTTT.

This clonotype was counted ten times or more. This chain connects TRBV7-9 to TRBJ2-3, with D unclear. The CDR3 is made up of 13 amino acids. Trimming took 3 bases from V and 7 from J, leaving 11 bases between them. Germline CDR1 and CDR2: SEHNR and FQNEAQ (reference sequence). The chain's CDR3 is CASSFDRLNTQYF. The CDR3 DNA sequence: TGTGCCAGCAGCTTTGATCGTCTGAATACGCAGTATTTT.

This clonotype showed up many times. This chain joins TRBV7-3 and TRBJ2-3; D is undetermined. The CDR3 totals 14 residues. In germline, CDR1 is SGHTA, CDR2 FQGTGA. Trimming removed 2 bases from V and 0 bases from J, with 6 bases in between. In DNA form, the CDR3 reads TGTGCCAGCAGCTTACGGGCGAGCACAGATACGCAGTATTTT. This sequence encodes CASSLRASTDTQYF.

This clonotype was counted at least ten times. The V gene is TRBV12-3 or TRBV12-4, the J gene TRBJ2-5; no reliable D call. Trimming took 7 bases from V and 7 from J, leaving 13 bases between them. This CDR3 is 12 amino acids long. Here the CDR3 DNA reads TGTGCCAGCAATGCGGCAAAAGGGACCCAGTACTTC. Translated: CASNAAKGTQYF.

The table lists this clonotype with many counts. The chain combines TRBV5-1 with TRBJ1-1; TRBD1 is a possible D gene (6 bases). Germline lookup yields CDR1 SGHRS and CDR2 YFSETQ. This CDR3 is built from 14 residues. Trimming removed 4 bases at V and 3 bases at J, with 13 bases between. The CDR3: CASSTRGSDTEAFF. The CDR3 DNA is TGCGCCAGCAGCACCAGGGGCTCGGACACTGAAGCTTTCTTT.

This clonotype was recorded many times. The chain recombines TRBV5-1 with TRBJ1-5; D remains ambiguous. CDR1 and CDR2 from the germline V gene are SGHRS and YFSETQ. Trimming took off 3 bases at V and 4 bases at J, with 11 bases between the two ends. This CDR3 has 14 residues. The DNA of the CDR3 is TGCGCCAGCAGCTCGGGCGACGGGAATCAGCCCCAGCATTTT. It translates to CASSSGDGNQPQHF.

There are many counts of this clonotype. The rearrangement uses TRBV5-4 and TRBJ2-3, with D possibly TRBD2 on 5 matching bases. CDR3 length: 13 residues. V was cut by 4 bases and J by 2 bases, with 8 bases left in between. CDR1 SGHNT and CDR2 YYREEE come from the germline V gene (reference sequence). The CDR3 sequence is CASSRTFTDTQYF. CDR3 bases: TGTGCCAGCAGCCGGACTTTCACAGATACGCAGTATTTT.

This clonotype occurred many times. The chain carries TRBV7-2 and TRBJ2-3, with unresolved D. The CDR3 runs 13 residues. Looked up from germline, CDR1 is SGHTA and CDR2 is FQGNSA. V lost 7 bases and J 6 bases, leaving 14 bases between the germline ends. CDR3 region: CASTSRAGDTQYF. The CDR3 coding sequence is TGTGCCAGCACCTCCCGAGCCGGGGATACGCAGTATTTT.

The rearrangement joins TRBV5-6 to TRBJ1-2; D is undetermined. V shed 9 bases and J shed 9 bases, with 18 bases lying between them. The CDR3 has 12 residues. Germline V lookup: CDR1 SGHDT, CDR2 YYEEEE. The DNA for the CDR3 is TGTGCCATGGGCCCCGGGCTCCTTTGCTACACCTTC. Protein sequence: CAMGPGLLCYTF. Filled out from reference TRBV5-6 and TRBJ1-2, the complete variable domain reads DAGVTQSPTHLIKTRGQQVTLRCSPKSGHDTVSWYQQALGQGPQFIFQYYEEEERQRGNFPDRFSGHQFPNYSSELNVNALLLGDSALYLCAMGPGLLCYTFGSGTRLTVV.

This clonotype came up many times. The V gene is TRBV28, the J gene TRBJ2-7; 8 bases fit TRBD2. After removal of 8 bases from V and 6 bases from J, the junction contained 9 bases not matched to a gene. The germline gives CDR1 MDHEN, CDR2 SYDVKM. The CDR3 runs to 13 residues. CDR3 loop: CASLRRGASEQYF. The CDR3 DNA is TGTGCCAGCCTCCGGCGGGGGGCGAGCGAGCAGTACTTC.